This entry lists 23 T cell receptor beta chains sequenced from one sample in a study of T-cell reconstitution after alpha-beta-depleted transplantation in children. Preparation of the TCRbeta library used unique molecular identifiers. In TCRdb, the PCR reads were re-called with MiXCR into one record per CDR3 protein. This table has some 600,000 distinct CDR3 sequences, around a sixth appearing once. The source was PBMCs from the stem cell graft donor, collected from the stem cell graft. The receptor set was obtained from a human donor who donated a stem cell graft to a child with acute myeloid leukemia.

This clonotype was seen more than once but under ten times. V and J are TRBV7-2 and TRBJ1-5; D possibly corresponds to TRBD1 (5 bases). Trimming stripped 2 bases from V and 5 bases from J, with 19 bases between. Per germline, CDR1 SGHTA and CDR2 FQGNSA. This CDR3 region has 17 residues. CDR3 in amino acids: CASSLSSTRVDYQPQHF. CDR3 coding DNA: TGTGCCAGCAGCTTAAGTTCTACCAGGGTTGATTATCAGCCCCAGCATTTT.

In its sample, this clonotype was seen a few times. The chain employs TRBV10-3 and TRBJ1-2, with 7 bases identical to TRBD1. Germline V lookup: CDR1 ENHRY, CDR2 SYGVKD. V gave up 4 bases and J gave up 5 bases; unmatched junction bases: 10. The CDR3 spans 15 residues. CDR3 DNA: TGTGCCATCAGTGTCCCCGGGACAGCCGAGTATGGCTACACCTTC. Its protein is CAISVPGTAEYGYTF.

This clonotype was picked up a small number of times. The chain uses TRBV24-1 and TRBJ2-3, with 8 bases matching TRBD1. The CDR3 is 15 residues long. Trimming took 2 bases from V and 7 from J; bases not matched to a gene: 7. Germline V gene lookup returns CDR1 KGHDR and CDR2 SFDVKD. In DNA form, the CDR3 reads TGTGCCACCAGTGATTACCGGACAGGGTGGAATACGCAGTATTTT. It yields the protein CATSDYRTGWNTQYF.

This clonotype was picked up many times. This chain connects TRBV7-2 to TRBJ2-4; 8 bases line up with TRBD1. This CDR3 has 14 amino acids. V trimming: 4 bases; J trimming: 9 bases; junction bases outside the gene matches: 8. Per the germline V gene, CDR1 is SGHTA and CDR2 is FQGNSA. Written as DNA, the CDR3 is TGTGCCAGCAGCTCTAGGACAGGGTCAACCATTCAGTACTTC. This translates into CASSSRTGSTIQYF.

There are many counts of this clonotype. The rearrangement uses TRBV20-1 and TRBJ1-1; D possibly corresponds to TRBD1 (5 bases). Trimming took off 3 bases at V and 2 bases at J, with 13 bases between the two ends. Per the germline V gene, CDR1 is DFQATT and CDR2 is SNEGSKA (reference sequence). This CDR3 comprises 14 residues. The CDR3: CSARAGPTNTEAFF. Here the CDR3 DNA reads TGCAGTGCTAGGGCGGGGCCAACAAACACTGAAGCTTTCTTT.

There are many counts of this clonotype. The chain employs TRBV7-8 and TRBJ2-1; D gene unclear. The ends were cut back, 5 bases at V and 6 bases at J, with 14 bases in the middle. This CDR3 contains 14 residues. In germline, CDR1 is SGHVS, CDR2 FQNEAQ. The DNA of the CDR3 is TGTGCCAGCAGCCAGACAAGGTTCGGCAATGAGCAGTTCTTC. This gives the protein CASSQTRFGNEQFF.

CDR3 nucleotides: TGTGCCAGCAGCTCTCTTATATTACTGAACCAAGAGACCCAGTACTTC. This codes for CASSSLILLNQETQYF. The V call is TRBV7-9, the J call TRBJ2-5, with unresolved D. V was shortened by 4 bases and J by 0 bases, with 15 bases between the two germline ends. This CDR3 has 16 amino acids. Germline V gene sequence: CDR1 SEHNR, CDR2 FQNEAQ (reference sequence).

The V and J genes are TRBV13 and TRBJ1-1; D unresolved. V dropped 1 base and J dropped 1 base, with 10 bases sitting between them. Germline V gene sequence: CDR1 PRHDT, CDR2 FYEKMQ (reference sequence). CDR3 length equals 15 residues. The CDR3 bases are TGTGCCAGCAGCTTAGTCGGGCGGCCGAACACTGAAGCTTTCTTT. Its protein is CASSLVGRPNTEAFF.

This clonotype was detected a few times. The V and J genes are TRBV20-1 and TRBJ2-5; D is unresolved. From germline, CDR1 is DFQATT and CDR2 SNEGSKA (reference sequence). Trimming removed 0 bases from V and 5 bases from J, with 10 bases in between. This CDR3 region has 13 residues. The CDR3 protein is CSAREGRHETQYF. The CDR3 nucleotides are TGCAGTGCTAGAGAAGGGCGTCATGAGACCCAGTACTTC.

This clonotype was counted at least ten times. The chain employs TRBV20-1 and TRBJ2-7, with D possibly TRBD2 on 7 matching bases. From germline, CDR1 is DFQATT and CDR2 SNEGSKA (reference sequence). Between the trimmed V and J ends, which lost 0 bases and 6 bases, there was a span of 12 bases. This CDR3 has 13 amino acids. CDR3 in amino acids: CSARDEGGIEQYF. Written as DNA, the CDR3 is TGCAGTGCTAGAGATGAGGGGGGGATCGAGCAGTACTTC.

The chain uses TRBV15 and TRBJ1-6, with TRBD1 matching over 8 bases. CDR1 and CDR2 from the germline V gene are LNHNV and YYDKDF (reference sequence). V was clipped by 1 base and J by 8 bases; unmatched bases: 4. CDR3 length equals 15 residues. As DNA, the CDR3 is TGTGCCACCAGCAGAGGAACAGGGGGAGATTCACCCCTCCACTTT. Its protein is CATSRGTGGDSPLHF.

This clonotype was counted only a few times. The CDR3, as DNA: TGCGCCAGCAGTGAGTCGGAGACCGGGGAGCTGTTTTTT. Encoded protein: CASSESETGELFF. The chain couples TRBV10-2 to TRBJ2-2, with unresolved D. This CDR3 comprises 13 residues. V lost 0 bases and J lost 5, with 4 bases in between. Germline V gene sequence: CDR1 WSHSY, CDR2 SAAADI.

V gene TRBV11-2 combines with J gene TRBJ2-7; 9 bases map to TRBD1. CDR1 is SGHAT, CDR2 FQNNGV, per germline. The V and J ends lost 5 bases and 5 bases, in that order; junction bases with no gene match: 10. The CDR3 extends over 15 amino acids. The CDR3 DNA reads TGTGCCAGCAGCCTAAGTCGACAGGGGGGGAACGAGCAGTACGTC. Its protein product is CASSLSRQGGNEQYV.

This clonotype was detected ten times or more. The chain links TRBV29-1 to TRBJ2-1; D is unclear. The germline V gene encodes CDR1 SQVTM and CDR2 ANQGSEA. Trimming removed 5 bases from V and 0 bases from J, with 11 bases in between. There are 14 residues in the CDR3. The CDR3 spells CSVHKDTSYNEQFF. CDR3 nucleotide sequence: TGCAGCGTTCATAAGGATACCTCCTACAATGAGCAGTTCTTC.

This clonotype was seen ten or more times. The chain recombines TRBV29-1 with TRBJ2-5; D is perhaps TRBD1 (5 bases). From germline, CDR1 is SQVTM and CDR2 ANQGSEA. The V and J ends lost 0 bases and 3 bases respectively, with 17 bases between them. The length of the CDR3 is 16 residues. The CDR3 DNA follows: TGCAGCGTTGAAGATCCGACAGCCAGGCGCGAAGAGACCCAGTACTTC. This gives the protein CSVEDPTARREETQYF.

In its sample, this clonotype was seen many times. The chain employs TRBV20-1 and TRBJ2-7, with 7 bases that match TRBD2. The CDR3 runs 13 residues. CDR1 and CDR2 (germline): DFQATT, SNEGSKA (reference sequence). Trimming cost V 6 bases and J 3 bases; bases outside gene matches: 8. The CDR3 nucleotides are TGCAGTGCAGCGGGACCCTCGATCTACGAGCAGTACGTC. Translated, it gives CSAAGPSIYEQYV.

A single count supports this clonotype. A much larger clone lies a single base off, so this may be a read error. The chain links TRBV20-1 to TRBJ2-7; 10 bases agree with TRBD2. The CDR3 consists of 14 residues. Germline CDR1 reads DFQATT; CDR2 reads SNEGSKA (reference sequence). V dropped 1 base and J dropped 7; count of bases not matched to a gene: 7. In nucleotides, the CDR3 is TGCAGTGCTAGAGGGGATAGCGGGGGGCTGGAGCAGTACTTC. Translated: CSARGDSGGLEQYF.

At least ten counts were recorded for this clonotype. The chain is built from TRBV20-1 and TRBJ1-2; D perhaps matches TRBD1 (5 bases). Per germline, CDR1 DFQATT and CDR2 SNEGSKA (reference sequence). This CDR3 is built from 11 residues. Trimming removed 1 base at V and 8 bases at J, with 8 bases between. CDR3 DNA sequence: TGCAGTGCTAGAGGGGGGGAGGGCTACACCTTC. Its translation: CSARGGEGYTF.

This clonotype was seen ten or more times. The V call is TRBV5-6, the J call TRBJ1-1, with D possibly TRBD1 on 6 matching bases. Germline V gene data show CDR1 as SGHDT and CDR2 as YYEEEE. The CDR3 has 14 amino acids. V lost 5 bases to trimming and J lost 0 bases, with 11 bases between them. CDR3 DNA sequence: TGTGCCAGCAGGGCTGGACAGCTGAACACTGAAGCTTTCTTT. Translating gives CASRAGQLNTEAFF. Drawing the rest from reference TRBV5-6 and TRBJ1-1, the complete variable domain is DAGVTQSPTHLIKTRGQQVTLRCSPKSGHDTVSWYQQALGQGPQFIFQYYEEEERQRGNFPDRFSGHQFPNYSSELNVNALLLGDSALYLCASRAGQLNTEAFFGQGTRLTVV.

This clonotype has ten or more counts. The chain employs TRBV20-1 and TRBJ1-3; D not certain. With 0 bases removed from V and 0 bases from J, the gap between germline ends came to 15 bases. The CDR3 loop spans 17 amino acids. In germline, CDR1 is DFQATT, CDR2 SNEGSKA (reference sequence). The CDR3 is CSARDFQVKTSGNTIYF. In DNA, the CDR3 is TGCAGTGCTAGAGATTTTCAGGTCAAGACCTCTGGAAACACCATATATTTT.

The chain joins TRBV9 to TRBJ1-2; D might be TRBD1 (5 bases). The V end was cut by 4 bases, the J end by 2 bases, with 15 bases between. This CDR3 comprises 15 residues. Germline CDR1 is SGDLS and CDR2 is YYNGEE. This chain's CDR3 is CASSPGHLRNYGYTF. The CDR3 bases are TGTGCCAGCAGCCCCGGACACCTTAGGAACTATGGCTACACCTTC.

This clonotype was detected ten times or more. Relative to the germline gene, one junction end is altered; a read error may explain this. The chain uses TRBV20-1 and TRBJ2-1; either TRBD1 or TRBD2 may supply D (5 bases each). The CDR3 spans 16 residues. Germline CDR1 DFQATT, CDR2 SNEGSKA (reference sequence). The CDR3 nucleotides read TGCAGTGCCCACGATCAAAGACGGGGCCCCTATAATGAGCAGTTCTTC. Its translation: CSAHDQRRGPYNEQFF.

The chain links TRBV5-1 to TRBJ2-3, with D possibly matching TRBD2 (6 bases). The CDR3 extends over 14 amino acids. Germline assignment: CDR1 SGHRS and CDR2 YFSETQ. Trimming removed 4 bases from V and 2 bases from J, with 11 bases in between. This chain's CDR3 is CASSRGDPTDTQYF. In DNA, the CDR3 is TGCGCCAGCAGCCGCGGGGATCCCACAGATACGCAGTATTTT.